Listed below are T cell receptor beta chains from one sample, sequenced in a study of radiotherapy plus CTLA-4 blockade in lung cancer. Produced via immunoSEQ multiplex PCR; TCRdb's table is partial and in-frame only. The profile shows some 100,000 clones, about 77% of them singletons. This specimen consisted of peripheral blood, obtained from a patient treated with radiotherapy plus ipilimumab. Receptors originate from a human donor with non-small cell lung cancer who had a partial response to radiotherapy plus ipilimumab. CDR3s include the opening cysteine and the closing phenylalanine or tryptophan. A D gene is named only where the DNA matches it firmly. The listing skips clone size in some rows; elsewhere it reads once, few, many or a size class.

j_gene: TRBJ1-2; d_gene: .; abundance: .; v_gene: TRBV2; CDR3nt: TGTGCCAGCAGTGCGATAGGGAGCAGGGGCTACACCTTC; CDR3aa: CASSAIGSRGYTF
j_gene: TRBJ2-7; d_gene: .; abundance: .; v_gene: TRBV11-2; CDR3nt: TGTGCCAGCAGCTTAACTGCTACCTACGAGCAGTACTTC; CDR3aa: CASSLTATYEQYF
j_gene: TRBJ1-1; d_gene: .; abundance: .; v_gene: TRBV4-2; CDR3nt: TGTGCCAGCAGCCAAACAGGTCTCACAGGGACTGAAGCTTTCTTT; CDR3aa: CASSQTGLTGTEAFF
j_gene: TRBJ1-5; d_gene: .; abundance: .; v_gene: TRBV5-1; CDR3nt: TGCGCCAGCAGCTTGTCCGGGGGTAGCAATCAGCCCCAGCATTTT; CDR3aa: CASSLSGGSNQPQHF
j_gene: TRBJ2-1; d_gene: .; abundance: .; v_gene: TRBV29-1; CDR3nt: TGCAGCGTTGACGAGGACACCTCCCATGAGCAGTTCTTC; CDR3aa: CSVDEDTSHEQFF
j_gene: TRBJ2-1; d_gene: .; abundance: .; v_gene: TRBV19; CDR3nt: TGTGCCAGTACCCAACCGTCATCCTCGAGGTGGAATGAGCAGTTCTTC; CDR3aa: CASTQPSSSRWNEQFF
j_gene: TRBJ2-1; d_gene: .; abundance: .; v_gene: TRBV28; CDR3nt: TGTGCCAGCAGCCAAAGCGTGGGGCGCTCCTACAATGAGCAGTTCTTC; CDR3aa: CASSQSVGRSYNEQFF
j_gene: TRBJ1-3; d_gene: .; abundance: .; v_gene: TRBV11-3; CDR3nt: TGTGCCAGCAGCTCCGGTGCTAACACCATATATTTT; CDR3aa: CASSSGANTIYF
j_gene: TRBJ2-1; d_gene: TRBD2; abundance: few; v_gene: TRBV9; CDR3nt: TGTGCCAGCAGCCCCCGGGGCGGGAGGGCCGACAATGAGCAGTTCTTC; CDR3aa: CASSPRGGRADNEQFF
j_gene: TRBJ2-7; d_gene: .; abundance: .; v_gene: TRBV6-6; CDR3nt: TGTGCCAGCAGTTACAACGGGAACCGGGATGAGCAGTACTTC; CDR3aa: CASSYNGNRDEQYF
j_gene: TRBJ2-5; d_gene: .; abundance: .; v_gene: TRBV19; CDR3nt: TGTGCCAGTAGTACCAAGACTTACAAAGAGACCCAGTACTTC; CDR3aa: CASSTKTYKETQYF
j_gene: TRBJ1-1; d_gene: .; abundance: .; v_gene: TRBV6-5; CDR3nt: TGTGCCAGCAGTCGTACAGTCCTCACTGAAGCTTTCTTT; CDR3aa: CASSRTVLTEAFF
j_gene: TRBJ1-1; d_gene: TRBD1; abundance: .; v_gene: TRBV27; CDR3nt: TGTGCCAGCAGAGACGGGACAGGGGAAGGGTACACTGAAGCTTCCTTT; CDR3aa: CASRDGTGEGYTEASF
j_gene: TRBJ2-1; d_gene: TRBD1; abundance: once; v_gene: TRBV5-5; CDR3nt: TGTGCCAGCAGCTTGGGGACAGGGGGCGATGAGCAGTTCTTC; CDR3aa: CASSLGTGGDEQFF
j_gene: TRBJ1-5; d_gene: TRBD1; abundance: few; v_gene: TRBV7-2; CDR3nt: TGTGCCAGCAGAGTGACAGGGCCAGGGCCCCAGCATTTT; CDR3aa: CASRVTGPGPQHF
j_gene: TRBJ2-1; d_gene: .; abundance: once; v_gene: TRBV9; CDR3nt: TGTGCCAGCAGCGCAACTAGCAATTCCTACAATGAGCAGTTCTTC; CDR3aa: CASSATSNSYNEQFF
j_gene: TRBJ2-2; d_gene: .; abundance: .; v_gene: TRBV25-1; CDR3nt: TGTGCCAGCAGCCGAACCATGGACACCGGGGGGCTGTTTTTT; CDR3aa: CASSRTMDTGGLFF
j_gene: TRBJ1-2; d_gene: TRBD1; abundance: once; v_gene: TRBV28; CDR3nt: TGTGCCAGCAGTTCCACAGGGGTCTCTGGCTACACCTTC; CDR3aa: CASSSTGVSGYTF
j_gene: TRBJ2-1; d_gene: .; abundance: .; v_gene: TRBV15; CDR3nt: TGTGCCACCAGCAGAGTGGGGCAGATTAATGAGCAGTTCTTC; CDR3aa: CATSRVGQINEQFF
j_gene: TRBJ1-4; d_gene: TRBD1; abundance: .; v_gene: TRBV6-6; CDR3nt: TGTGCCAGCAGTTACTCTTCCCCAGGGGGAGGTGAAAAACTGTTTTTT; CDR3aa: CASSYSSPGGGEKLFF
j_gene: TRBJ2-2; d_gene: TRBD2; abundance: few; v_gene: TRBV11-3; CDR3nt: TGTGCCAGCGGGTCGGGAGGGCCGACCGGGGAGCTGTTTTTT; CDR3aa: CASGSGGPTGELFF
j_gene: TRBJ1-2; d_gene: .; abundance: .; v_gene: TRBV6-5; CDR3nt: TGTGCCAGCAGTCTACGGGGGTTTGGCTACACCTTC; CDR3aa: CASSLRGFGYTF
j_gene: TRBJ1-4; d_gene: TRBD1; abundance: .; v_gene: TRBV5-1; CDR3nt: TGCGCCAGCAGCTTAGAGGGACAGGGGGCGCCGATTGAAAAACTGTTTTTT; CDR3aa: CASSLEGQGAPIEKLFF
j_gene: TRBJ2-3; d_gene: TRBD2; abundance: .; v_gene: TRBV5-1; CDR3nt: TGCGCCAGCAGCAGGCGGGTGCTAGCGGGAGGGAGCACAGATACGCAGTATTTT; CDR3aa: CASSRRVLAGGSTDTQYF
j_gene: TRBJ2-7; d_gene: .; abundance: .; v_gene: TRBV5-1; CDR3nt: TGCGCCAGCAGCTTAATCACAGGGCCTTACGAGCAGTACTTC; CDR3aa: CASSLITGPYEQYF
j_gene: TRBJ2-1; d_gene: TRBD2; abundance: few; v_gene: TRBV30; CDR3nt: TGTGCCTGGGGACTAGCGGGAGTGGGTGAGCAGTTCTTC; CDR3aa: CAWGLAGVGEQFF
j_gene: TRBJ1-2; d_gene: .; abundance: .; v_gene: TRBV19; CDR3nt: TGTGCCAGTAGTACGGGGGGCGCGAGTGGTTATGGCTACACCTTC; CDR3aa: CASSTGGASGYGYTF